Shown below are 23 T cell receptor beta chains from a single sample sequenced in a study of shared clonotypes between healthy human individuals (TCRdb year 2020). For the CD8 naive samples, CD45RO-negative cells were positively selected for CCR7, yielding a CD45RA+CCR7+ population from which TemRA cells were excluded. Preparation of the library involved the immunoSEQ multiplex PCR assay. Held by TCRdb, this immuneACCESS table contains in-frame sequences only and omits some clones. Under half of the omission traces to an unresolved V gene where checked; the cause of the rest is unknown. The sample profile shows about 2.1 million clones; 80% to 95% of them were found once. The ten largest clones capture more than 1.5% of the sample. The source material was naive CD8+ T cells from PBMCs. What this sample's cell subset or site label stands for: CD45RA+CCR7+. Receptors were obtained from a man aged 18 to 30 in good health. Some clones in this sample may be carry-over from other donors' samples.

V usage is TRBV11-2 and J usage is TRBJ2-7; D not certain. The V gene's germline CDR1 is SGHAT and CDR2 FQNNGV. The CDR3 has 11 amino acids. The V end was cut by 8 bases, the J end by 2 bases, with 7 bases between. The CDR3 sequence is CASWRPYEQYF. DNA for the CDR3: TGTGCCAGCTGGCGACCCTACGAGCAGTACTTC.

The CDR3 DNA reads as TGTGCCACCAGGGGCCGGCCAGATAACACAGATACGCAGTATTTT. This encodes CATRGRPDNTDTQYF. This chain links TRBV6-1 with TRBJ2-3, with D possibly matching TRBD1 (6 bases). Germline CDR1 reads MNHNS; CDR2 reads SASEGT. CDR3 size: 15 residues. V was trimmed by 10 bases and J by 2 bases, leaving 19 bases between them.

This chain links TRBV15 with TRBJ2-7; D assignment may be TRBD1 or TRBD2 (5 bases each). In germline, CDR1 is LNHNV, CDR2 YYDKDF (reference sequence). Trimming pared 3 bases from V and 2 bases from J, leaving 20 bases between. The CDR3 length is 17 residues. The CDR3 nucleotides read TGTGCCACCAGCAGTCGCAGGGCGAGGGCTCCAGCCTACGAGCAGTACTTC. It translates to CATSSRRARAPAYEQYF.

The chain recombines TRBV28 with TRBJ2-3; D is possibly TRBD2 (6 bases). The V end was cut by 2 bases, the J end by 2 bases, with 17 bases between. The CDR3 consists of 17 residues. CDR1 is MDHEN, CDR2 SYDVKM, per germline. The CDR3 protein is CASSLVEGWRDTDTQYF. The DNA for the CDR3 is TGTGCCAGCAGTTTAGTCGAAGGGTGGCGGGACACAGATACGCAGTATTTT.

This rearrangement joins TRBV27 to TRBJ1-2, with 8 bases lining up with TRBD1. This CDR3 spans 14 amino acids. Germline V gene data show CDR1 as MNHEY and CDR2 as SMNVEV (reference sequence). V lost 4 bases, J lost 7 bases, and 8 bases stayed unmatched. This CDR3 is CASSSADRVPGYTF. The CDR3 DNA is TGTGCCAGCAGTTCTGCGGACAGGGTCCCTGGCTACACCTTC.

As DNA, the CDR3 is TGTGCCAGCAGCTTAGAAGGGCAGGGGGAACTCGAGCAGTACTTC. It yields the protein CASSLEGQGELEQYF. The V call is TRBV7-8, the J call TRBJ2-7; 7 bases are a match to TRBD1. CDR1 and CDR2 from the germline V gene are SGHVS and FQNEAQ. This CDR3 region has 15 residues. With V trimmed by 1 base and J by 6 bases, 9 bases remained unmatched.

This chain links TRBV4-3 with TRBJ2-1, with a possible D match to TRBD2 (6 bases). The V gene's germline CDR1 is LGHNA and CDR2 YSLEER. This CDR3 is built from 15 residues. V shed 0 bases and J shed 8 bases, with 14 bases lying between them. CDR3 sequence: CASSQDAPSVDEQFF. Written as DNA, the CDR3 is TGCGCCAGCAGCCAAGATGCCCCTAGCGTTGATGAGCAGTTCTTC.

The rearrangement links TRBV6-1 to TRBJ2-1; 8 bases are a match to TRBD1. V trimming: 11 bases; J trimming: 5 bases; junction bases outside the gene matches: 14. The CDR3 loop spans 15 amino acids. CDR1 and CDR2 (germline): MNHNS, SASEGT. The CDR3 here is CAYGPEDRDDNEQFF. The CDR3 nucleotides read TGTGCCTATGGCCCAGAGGACAGGGACGACAATGAGCAGTTCTTC.

CDR3 sequence reads: CASSSEEAKNIQYF. The CDR3 nucleotides are TGTGCCAGCAGTTCGGAGGAAGCCAAAAACATTCAGTACTTC. The chain uses TRBV27 and TRBJ2-4, with a weak D call TRBD2 (5 bases). CDR1 is MNHEY, CDR2 SMNVEV, per germline (reference sequence). The CDR3 loop spans 14 amino acids. V was clipped by 4 bases and J by 0 bases, with 7 bases between them.

The V call is TRBV5-1, the J call TRBJ1-2; no clear D gene. Trimming stripped 1 base from V and 4 bases from J, with 11 bases between. Germline CDR1 reads SGHRS; CDR2 reads YFSETQ. CDR3 length equals 14 residues. CDR3 in DNA: TGCGCCAGCAGCTTGTCTTCTGGACTCTATGGCTACACCTTC. Protein product: CASSLSSGLYGYTF.

This clone was observed a few times. This CDR3 is also generated by other DNA sequences in the sample. V and J are TRBV28 and TRBJ1-1; D not resolved. V was pared by 2 bases and J by 0 bases, with 4 bases between. Germline V gene lookup returns CDR1 MDHEN and CDR2 SYDVKM. The CDR3 is made up of 13 amino acids. The CDR3: CASSLQVNTEAFF. The CDR3 nucleotides are TGTGCCAGCAGTTTACAGGTGAACACTGAAGCTTTCTTT.

The rearrangement links TRBV4-1 to TRBJ2-1; TRBD2 matches 7 bases. Unmatched junction bases numbered 11, after V lost 3 bases and J lost 6 bases. The germline V gene encodes CDR1 MGHRA and CDR2 YSYEKL. The CDR3 covers 16 residues. This CDR3 is CASSQLEGLGRNEQFF. As DNA, the CDR3 is TGCGCCAGCAGCCAGTTGGAAGGACTAGGCCGCAATGAGCAGTTCTTC.

This clone was seen only a few times. The junction departs from the called germline gene at one end, perhaps through a read error. The rearrangement links TRBV29-1 to TRBJ1-1; 7 bases line up with TRBD1. The CDR3 is 15 amino acids. Germline lookup yields CDR1 SQVTM and CDR2 ANQGSEA. The CDR3 coding sequence is TGCAGCGTGGAAGACAGGGAGGTGGCAAACACTGAAGCTTTCTTT. Its protein is CSVEDREVANTEAFF.

This rearrangement joins TRBV28 to TRBJ1-5, with D possibly matching TRBD1 (6 bases). Germline lookup yields CDR1 MDHEN and CDR2 SYDVKM. The CDR3 length is 16 residues. The V end was cut by 5 bases, the J end by 5 bases, with 19 bases between. CDR3 sequence (DNA): TGTGCCAGCAGTGTCGGGTCGGGGGCCTTCGATCAGCCCCAGCATTTT. It encodes CASSVGSGAFDQPQHF. Using reference TRBV28 and TRBJ1-5 for the parts outside the CDR3, the full variable domain is DVKVTQSSRYLVKRTGEKVFLECVQDMDHENMFWYRQDPGLGLRLIYFSYDVKMKEKGDIPEGYSVSREKKERFSLILESASTNQTSMYLCASSVGSGAFDQPQHFGDGTRLSIL.

The gene calls are TRBV28 and TRBJ1-5; TRBD1 matches 7 bases. Germline V gene lookup returns CDR1 MDHEN and CDR2 SYDVKM. V gave up 5 bases and J gave up 6 bases; unmatched junction bases: 7. The CDR3 has 14 residues. This CDR3 is CASSLNRGTQPQHF. The CDR3 region has the DNA TGTGCCAGCAGTCTTAACAGGGGAACTCAGCCCCAGCATTTT.

The chain couples TRBV4-3 to TRBJ2-7; 11 bases are shared with TRBD2. The CDR3 runs to 16 residues. Germline V gene sequence: CDR1 LGHNA, CDR2 YSLEER. V lost 0 bases to trimming and J lost 0 bases; unmatched junction nucleotides: 1. The CDR3 DNA sequence: TGCGCCAGCAGCCAAGAAGGGACTAGCGGCTCCTACGAGCAGTACTTC. It specifies CASSQEGTSGSYEQYF.

The chain combines TRBV28 with TRBJ2-7; 7 bases match TRBD2. The CDR3 length is 15 residues. Germline loops: CDR1 MDHEN, CDR2 SYDVKM. Trimming removed 1 base from V and 5 bases from J; junction bases left unmatched: 8. CDR3 bases: TGTGCCAGCAGTTTATTGGGGGGAGGGAATAACGAGCAGTACTTC. This translates into CASSLLGGGNNEQYF. Full variable domain (rest looked up from reference TRBV28 and TRBJ2-7): DVKVTQSSRYLVKRTGEKVFLECVQDMDHENMFWYRQDPGLGLRLIYFSYDVKMKEKGDIPEGYSVSREKKERFSLILESASTNQTSMYLCASSLLGGGNNEQYFGPGTRLTVT.

The V gene is TRBV28, the J gene TRBJ1-3; D uncertain. The CDR3 has 16 residues. V was shortened by 5 bases and J by 2 bases, with 16 bases between the two germline ends. Per the germline V gene, CDR1 is MDHEN and CDR2 is SYDVKM. CDR3 region: CASSPPGILAGNTIYF. The CDR3 DNA sequence: TGTGCCAGCAGTCCCCCTGGGATCCTGGCTGGAAACACCATATATTTT.

The genes are TRBV6-5 and TRBJ2-1; D gene unclear. The V end lost 7 bases, the J end lost 7 bases, and 8 bases lay between the germline ends. Germline V CDR1 and CDR2: MNHEY, SVGAGI. This CDR3 spans 11 amino acids. As DNA, the CDR3 is TGTGCCAGCACTGTGTTAAATGAGCAGTTCTTC. Protein: CASTVLNEQFF.

The genes are TRBV6-6 and TRBJ2-7; D not resolved. In germline, CDR1 is MNHNY, CDR2 SVGAGI (reference sequence). This CDR3 is built from 13 residues. V was clipped by 5 bases and J by 5 bases, with 13 bases between them. The CDR3 reads CASSKQVVHEQYF. The CDR3 DNA is TGTGCCAGCAGTAAGCAGGTTGTGCACGAGCAGTACTTC.

This chain uses TRBV4-2 with TRBJ2-4; TRBD2 is a possible D gene (5 bases). V was pared by 10 bases and J by 2 bases, with 15 bases between. This CDR3 spans 14 amino acids. Germline CDR1 reads LGHNA; CDR2 reads YNFKEQ. CDR3 in DNA: TGTGCCACTAGTGGAAGGGAGTCCAAAAACATTCAGTACTTC. This translates into CATSGRESKNIQYF.

The V call is TRBV27, the J call TRBJ1-1, with 9 bases fitting TRBD1. The CDR3 contains 14 residues. Per germline, CDR1 MNHEY and CDR2 SMNVEV (reference sequence). V shed 5 bases, J shed 10 bases, and the junction held 11 bases outside the gene matches. CDR3 amino acids: CASSPDRGWGGAFF. In nucleotides, the CDR3 is TGTGCCAGCAGTCCGGACAGGGGTTGGGGGGGAGCTTTCTTT.

V gene TRBV4-1 combines with J gene TRBJ1-1, with a possible D match to TRBD1 (6 bases). Germline CDR1 is MGHRA and CDR2 is YSYEKL. This CDR3 comprises 16 residues. V was clipped by 0 bases and J by 5 bases, with 16 bases between them. The CDR3 nucleotides read TGCGCCAGCAGCCAAGAGCGGAGCAGGGGCTGGACTGAAGCTTTCTTT. Its protein is CASSQERSRGWTEAFF.